One and the same sample provided the 8 T cell receptor beta chains below, sequenced in a study of T cell changes during pregnancy in multiple sclerosis. TCRdb's copy holds only in-frame clones and misses some; the assay was immunoSEQ multiplex PCR. Here the sample spans 35,000 to 45,000 clones, over 75% being singletons. Sample: CD8+ T cells from peripheral blood mononuclear cells, taken in the first trimester of pregnancy. The receptors shown here come from a female donor with multiple sclerosis, enrolled in a pregnancy study.

The chain employs TRBV7-9 and TRBJ2-1; the D gene is possibly TRBD2 (6 bases). Germline V CDR1 and CDR2: SEHNR, FQNEAQ (reference sequence). The V end lost 7 bases, the J end lost 5 bases, and 15 bases lay between the germline ends. The CDR3 loop spans 14 amino acids. CDR3 region: CASNARGENNEQFF. The CDR3 DNA follows: TGTGCCAGCAATGCGCGGGGCGAGAACAATGAGCAGTTCTTC.

The chain has TRBV9 and TRBJ2-7; 10 nucleotides agree with TRBD2. The CDR3 runs 16 residues. The V gene's germline CDR1 is SGDLS and CDR2 YYNGEE. The V gene end was trimmed by 0 bases and the J gene end by 3 bases; junction bases not matched to a gene: 6. Here the CDR3 DNA reads TGTGCCAGCAGCGTAGGGGCTAGCGGGGGCCTCTACGAGCAGTACTTC. Amino acid sequence: CASSVGASGGLYEQYF.

The chain links TRBV27 to TRBJ2-3; TRBD1 agrees at 8 bases. Germline V gene lookup returns CDR1 MNHEY and CDR2 SMNVEV (reference sequence). Unmatched junction bases numbered 10, after V lost 6 bases and J lost 11 bases. The CDR3 runs 13 residues. CDR3 coding DNA: TGTGCCAGCAGCCGGGACTGGACAGGGTGGCAGTATTTT. Its translation is CASSRDWTGWQYF.

This chain connects TRBV29-1 to TRBJ1-2, with D uncertain. The V end was cut by 0 bases, the J end by 2 bases, with 13 bases between. The CDR3 sequence is 15 residues long. Germline values: CDR1 SQVTM, CDR2 ANQGSEA. CDR3 protein: CSVEETGFRNYGYTF. The CDR3 DNA is TGCAGCGTTGAAGAGACGGGTTTTCGGAACTATGGCTACACCTTC.

This clone was recorded once. This rearrangement joins TRBV5-1 to TRBJ2-4; D remains unclear. This CDR3 has 13 amino acids. The V and J ends lost 3 bases and 6 bases respectively, with 10 bases between them. The germline V gene has CDR1 SGHRS and CDR2 YFSETQ. The CDR3 DNA is TGCGCCAGCAGCTACGAAAGAGGAAACATTCAGTACTTC. Translating gives CASSYERGNIQYF.

This clone showed up just once. The genes are TRBV19 and TRBJ2-1; 10 nucleotides match TRBD2. CDR1 LNHDA and CDR2 SQIVND come from the germline V gene (reference sequence). Losses at the gene ends were 7 bases for V and 8 bases for J; bases not matched to a gene: 8. The CDR3 consists of 14 residues. The DNA for the CDR3 is TGTGCCAGTAAAGCGGGGGGGCCCCCTGATGAGCAGTTCTTC. Its protein is CASKAGGPPDEQFF.

On this clone itself: Other DNA sequences in this specimen translate into the identical CDR3. The J gene is TRBJ1-5, the V gene TRBV9, with a tentative D call TRBD1 (5 bases). The ends were cut back, 2 bases at V and 7 bases at J, with 13 bases in the middle. From germline, CDR1 is SGDLS and CDR2 YYNGEE. The CDR3 totals 14 residues. CDR3 amino acids: CASSVGGDGQPQHF. In DNA form, the CDR3 reads TGTGCCAGCAGCGTTGGGGGGGACGGGCAGCCCCAGCATTTT.

This sequence joins TRBV19 and TRBJ2-3; the match to TRBD2 covers 9 bases. CDR1 is LNHDA and CDR2 is SQIVND in the germline V gene (reference sequence). The junction had 9 bases not matched to a gene; V was cut back by 2 bases and J by 9 bases. CDR3 length: 15 residues. DNA for the CDR3: TGTGCCAGTAGTATAAGTGGCGGGGGGGCCGGAACGCAGTATTTT. Residues: CASSISGGGAGTQYF.